The rows below give T cell receptor beta chains drawn from one sample of a study of technical replicates of blood from a handful of donors. Libraries were prepared by immunoSEQ multiplex PCR; TCRdb keeps only in-frame clonotypes and omits some of them. The sample holds around 71,000 clones; approximately 92% are singletons and the top ten take about 0.37%. Sequencing was performed on T cells isolated from PBMCs. These TCRs come from a human donor in good health. Both conserved end residues are part of each CDR3. The D gene is left open where the match is weak. Part of the rows lack a size; the others show once, few, many or a class for expanded clones.

>NA|NA|TRBJ2-7|TRBV7-9
CASSYGQLEQYF
TGTGCCAGCAGCTATGGACAGCTCGAGCAGTACTTC
>TRBD1|NA|TRBJ1-2|TRBV5-6
CASSGTGGEDYGYTF
TGTGCCAGCAGCGGTACAGGGGGCGAGGACTATGGCTACACCTTC
>NA|NA|TRBJ2-6|TRBV4-2
CASSQESPPTGANVLTF
TGTGCCAGCAGCCAAGAAAGCCCCCCGACTGGGGCCAACGTCCTGACTTTC
>NA|NA|TRBJ1-5|TRBV27
CASRSGLNQPQHF
TGTGCCAGCAGGTCAGGGCTAAATCAGCCCCAGCATTTT
>TRBD2|NA|TRBJ2-1|TRBV19
CASSVLSGSGNEQFF
TGTGCCAGTAGTGTACTTAGCGGGAGCGGCAATGAGCAGTTCTTC
>NA|NA|TRBJ2-2|TRBV28
CASSFGGELFF
TGTGCCAGCAGTTTCGGTGGGGAGCTGTTTTTT
>TRBD1|NA|TRBJ1-2|TRBV28
CASTQGQIHDPYGYTF
TGTGCCAGCACACAGGGACAGATCCACGACCCCTATGGCTACACCTTC
>TRBD2|NA|TRBJ2-3|TRBV9
CASSVPAGGLDTQYF
TGTGCCAGCAGCGTACCAGCGGGAGGATTGGATACGCAGTATTTT
>TRBD1|NA|TRBJ1-1|TRBV6-5
CASSAQGANTEAFF
TGTGCCAGCAGTGCCCAGGGGGCTAACACTGAAGCTTTCTTT
>TRBD2|few|TRBJ2-3|TRBV6-4
CASGSGSVTDTQYF
TGTGCCAGCGGTAGCGGGAGTGTCACAGATACGCAGTATTTT
>NA|NA|TRBJ2-7|TRBV14
CASSRGFEQYF
TGTGCCAGCAGCCGAGGTTTCGAGCAGTACTTC
>NA|NA|TRBJ2-7|TRBV18
CASSPSQSYEQYF
TGTGCCAGCTCCCCTTCACAGAGCTACGAGCAGTACTTC
>NA|NA|TRBJ1-3|TRBV2
CASSTPGTTGNTIYF
TGTGCCAGCAGTACGCCGGGGACAACTGGAAACACCATATATTTT
>TRBD2|NA|TRBJ2-1|TRBV4-3
CASSQVTAGGPYNEQFF
TGCGCCAGCAGCCAAGTGACAGCGGGAGGGCCCTACAATGAGCAGTTCTTC
>TRBD2|once|TRBJ2-7|TRBV27
CASSLAGGHEQYF
TGTGCCAGCAGTCTAGCGGGAGGCCACGAGCAGTACTTC
>NA|NA|TRBJ2-2|TRBV2
CASTRGYGELFF
TGTGCCAGCACTAGGGGATACGGGGAGCTGTTTTTT
>NA|NA|TRBJ2-6|TRBV5-1
CASSLGDFSGANVLTF
TGCGCCAGCAGCTTGGGCGATTTCTCTGGGGCCAACGTCCTGACTTTC
>TRBD2|once|TRBJ2-3|TRBV7-2
CASSLTSGSADTQYF
TGTGCCAGCAGCTTAACTAGCGGGAGTGCAGATACGCAGTATTTT
>NA|NA|TRBJ2-4|TRBV7-2
CASSVQVIAKNIQYF
TGTGCCAGCAGCGTACAGGTGATAGCCAAAAACATTCAGTACTTC